This T cell receptor beta chain was recovered during a study of regulatory T cells in long-lasting Graves disease. Overall study: Antithyroid drug exposure in newly diagnosed Graves' patients had lasted under 3 months.

This clonotype was detected a few times. Time point specified: newly diagnosed GD, antithyroid drugs for less than 3 months. There was RNA extracted from PBMCs, and the TCR library was made from it. Assembly of TCR beta libraries relied on iRepertoire HTBI primers together with Arm-PCR of CDR3 regions. How the authors handled the data: The samples included 60 to 75 TRBV and roughly 14 TRBJ segments. TCRdb processed the multiplex PCR reads anew with MiXCR; each CDR3 protein has one entry. The V and J calls come from TCRdb's annotation, not from the publication. The sample holds around 330,000 distinct CDR3 sequences, 18% seen once. The CDR3 consists of 17 residues. The V gene's germline CDR1 is LNHDA and CDR2 SQIVND (reference sequence). V lost 0 bases and J 6 bases, leaving 18 bases between the germline ends.

This sequence joins TRBV19 and TRBJ1-5, with D perhaps TRBD1 (5 bases). Sequenced here: peripheral blood mononuclear cells (PBMCs), sampled at new diagnosis, from a patient treated with antithyroid drugs. This TCR was recovered from a female donor with Graves disease. The DNA for the CDR3 is TGTGCCAGTAGTATAGATCAAGGGTGGGGCCTCCGTCAGCCCCAGCATTTT. It codes for CASSIDQGWGLRQPQHF. Full variable domain (remainder filled in from reference TRBV19 and TRBJ1-5): DGGITQSPKYLFRKEGQNVTLSCEQNLNHDAMYWYRQDPGQGLRLIYYSQIVNDFQKGDIAEGYSVSREKKESFPLTVTSAQKNPTAFYLCASSIDQGWGLRQPQHFGDGTRLSIL.